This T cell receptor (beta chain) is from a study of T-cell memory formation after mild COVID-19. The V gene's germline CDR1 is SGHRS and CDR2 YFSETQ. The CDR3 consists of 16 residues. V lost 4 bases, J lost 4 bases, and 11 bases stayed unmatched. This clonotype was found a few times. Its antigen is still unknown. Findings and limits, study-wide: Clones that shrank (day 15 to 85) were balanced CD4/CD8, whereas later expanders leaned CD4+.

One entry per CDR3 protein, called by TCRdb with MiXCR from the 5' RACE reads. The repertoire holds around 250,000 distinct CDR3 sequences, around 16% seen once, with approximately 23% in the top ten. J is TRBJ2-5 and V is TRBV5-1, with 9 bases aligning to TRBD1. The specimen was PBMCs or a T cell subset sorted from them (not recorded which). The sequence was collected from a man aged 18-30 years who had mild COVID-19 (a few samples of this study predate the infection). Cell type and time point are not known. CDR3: CASSPLPQGAGETQYF. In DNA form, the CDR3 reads TGCGCCAGCAGCCCGTTGCCACAGGGGGCCGGAGAGACCCAGTACTTC.